The T cell receptor beta chain described here comes from a study of blood T cell repertoires in COVID-19. The wider study: Whether acute or convalescent, the COVID-19 samples came from the United States, Italy and Spain. T cells, B-cell-depleted T cells, or PBMCs supplied cDNA or gDNA.

The CDR3 consists of 15 residues. CDR1 and CDR2 from the germline V gene are LNHNV and YYDKDF (reference sequence). V lost 1 base to trimming and J lost 3 bases; unmatched junction nucleotides: 5. Authors' analysis steps: Quantification of nucleated cells was approximated via reference gene primer amplification. Data came from immunoSEQ multiplex PCR; TCRdb stores just in-frame clones and leaves some out. From that table come the V and J calls and clone size; the DNA was used to work out D and trimming. Of about 140,000 clones listed, about 70% were seen once; the top ten hold less than 15%. The source of this sequence is a man older than 75 with acute or convalescent COVID-19. What was sequenced was peripheral blood. The V call is TRBV15, the J call TRBJ1-1; 7 positions agree with TRBD1. This CDR3 is CATSRGDQGDTEAFF. DNA for the CDR3: TGTGCCACCAGCAGAGGGGACCAGGGGGACACTGAAGCTTTCTTT.